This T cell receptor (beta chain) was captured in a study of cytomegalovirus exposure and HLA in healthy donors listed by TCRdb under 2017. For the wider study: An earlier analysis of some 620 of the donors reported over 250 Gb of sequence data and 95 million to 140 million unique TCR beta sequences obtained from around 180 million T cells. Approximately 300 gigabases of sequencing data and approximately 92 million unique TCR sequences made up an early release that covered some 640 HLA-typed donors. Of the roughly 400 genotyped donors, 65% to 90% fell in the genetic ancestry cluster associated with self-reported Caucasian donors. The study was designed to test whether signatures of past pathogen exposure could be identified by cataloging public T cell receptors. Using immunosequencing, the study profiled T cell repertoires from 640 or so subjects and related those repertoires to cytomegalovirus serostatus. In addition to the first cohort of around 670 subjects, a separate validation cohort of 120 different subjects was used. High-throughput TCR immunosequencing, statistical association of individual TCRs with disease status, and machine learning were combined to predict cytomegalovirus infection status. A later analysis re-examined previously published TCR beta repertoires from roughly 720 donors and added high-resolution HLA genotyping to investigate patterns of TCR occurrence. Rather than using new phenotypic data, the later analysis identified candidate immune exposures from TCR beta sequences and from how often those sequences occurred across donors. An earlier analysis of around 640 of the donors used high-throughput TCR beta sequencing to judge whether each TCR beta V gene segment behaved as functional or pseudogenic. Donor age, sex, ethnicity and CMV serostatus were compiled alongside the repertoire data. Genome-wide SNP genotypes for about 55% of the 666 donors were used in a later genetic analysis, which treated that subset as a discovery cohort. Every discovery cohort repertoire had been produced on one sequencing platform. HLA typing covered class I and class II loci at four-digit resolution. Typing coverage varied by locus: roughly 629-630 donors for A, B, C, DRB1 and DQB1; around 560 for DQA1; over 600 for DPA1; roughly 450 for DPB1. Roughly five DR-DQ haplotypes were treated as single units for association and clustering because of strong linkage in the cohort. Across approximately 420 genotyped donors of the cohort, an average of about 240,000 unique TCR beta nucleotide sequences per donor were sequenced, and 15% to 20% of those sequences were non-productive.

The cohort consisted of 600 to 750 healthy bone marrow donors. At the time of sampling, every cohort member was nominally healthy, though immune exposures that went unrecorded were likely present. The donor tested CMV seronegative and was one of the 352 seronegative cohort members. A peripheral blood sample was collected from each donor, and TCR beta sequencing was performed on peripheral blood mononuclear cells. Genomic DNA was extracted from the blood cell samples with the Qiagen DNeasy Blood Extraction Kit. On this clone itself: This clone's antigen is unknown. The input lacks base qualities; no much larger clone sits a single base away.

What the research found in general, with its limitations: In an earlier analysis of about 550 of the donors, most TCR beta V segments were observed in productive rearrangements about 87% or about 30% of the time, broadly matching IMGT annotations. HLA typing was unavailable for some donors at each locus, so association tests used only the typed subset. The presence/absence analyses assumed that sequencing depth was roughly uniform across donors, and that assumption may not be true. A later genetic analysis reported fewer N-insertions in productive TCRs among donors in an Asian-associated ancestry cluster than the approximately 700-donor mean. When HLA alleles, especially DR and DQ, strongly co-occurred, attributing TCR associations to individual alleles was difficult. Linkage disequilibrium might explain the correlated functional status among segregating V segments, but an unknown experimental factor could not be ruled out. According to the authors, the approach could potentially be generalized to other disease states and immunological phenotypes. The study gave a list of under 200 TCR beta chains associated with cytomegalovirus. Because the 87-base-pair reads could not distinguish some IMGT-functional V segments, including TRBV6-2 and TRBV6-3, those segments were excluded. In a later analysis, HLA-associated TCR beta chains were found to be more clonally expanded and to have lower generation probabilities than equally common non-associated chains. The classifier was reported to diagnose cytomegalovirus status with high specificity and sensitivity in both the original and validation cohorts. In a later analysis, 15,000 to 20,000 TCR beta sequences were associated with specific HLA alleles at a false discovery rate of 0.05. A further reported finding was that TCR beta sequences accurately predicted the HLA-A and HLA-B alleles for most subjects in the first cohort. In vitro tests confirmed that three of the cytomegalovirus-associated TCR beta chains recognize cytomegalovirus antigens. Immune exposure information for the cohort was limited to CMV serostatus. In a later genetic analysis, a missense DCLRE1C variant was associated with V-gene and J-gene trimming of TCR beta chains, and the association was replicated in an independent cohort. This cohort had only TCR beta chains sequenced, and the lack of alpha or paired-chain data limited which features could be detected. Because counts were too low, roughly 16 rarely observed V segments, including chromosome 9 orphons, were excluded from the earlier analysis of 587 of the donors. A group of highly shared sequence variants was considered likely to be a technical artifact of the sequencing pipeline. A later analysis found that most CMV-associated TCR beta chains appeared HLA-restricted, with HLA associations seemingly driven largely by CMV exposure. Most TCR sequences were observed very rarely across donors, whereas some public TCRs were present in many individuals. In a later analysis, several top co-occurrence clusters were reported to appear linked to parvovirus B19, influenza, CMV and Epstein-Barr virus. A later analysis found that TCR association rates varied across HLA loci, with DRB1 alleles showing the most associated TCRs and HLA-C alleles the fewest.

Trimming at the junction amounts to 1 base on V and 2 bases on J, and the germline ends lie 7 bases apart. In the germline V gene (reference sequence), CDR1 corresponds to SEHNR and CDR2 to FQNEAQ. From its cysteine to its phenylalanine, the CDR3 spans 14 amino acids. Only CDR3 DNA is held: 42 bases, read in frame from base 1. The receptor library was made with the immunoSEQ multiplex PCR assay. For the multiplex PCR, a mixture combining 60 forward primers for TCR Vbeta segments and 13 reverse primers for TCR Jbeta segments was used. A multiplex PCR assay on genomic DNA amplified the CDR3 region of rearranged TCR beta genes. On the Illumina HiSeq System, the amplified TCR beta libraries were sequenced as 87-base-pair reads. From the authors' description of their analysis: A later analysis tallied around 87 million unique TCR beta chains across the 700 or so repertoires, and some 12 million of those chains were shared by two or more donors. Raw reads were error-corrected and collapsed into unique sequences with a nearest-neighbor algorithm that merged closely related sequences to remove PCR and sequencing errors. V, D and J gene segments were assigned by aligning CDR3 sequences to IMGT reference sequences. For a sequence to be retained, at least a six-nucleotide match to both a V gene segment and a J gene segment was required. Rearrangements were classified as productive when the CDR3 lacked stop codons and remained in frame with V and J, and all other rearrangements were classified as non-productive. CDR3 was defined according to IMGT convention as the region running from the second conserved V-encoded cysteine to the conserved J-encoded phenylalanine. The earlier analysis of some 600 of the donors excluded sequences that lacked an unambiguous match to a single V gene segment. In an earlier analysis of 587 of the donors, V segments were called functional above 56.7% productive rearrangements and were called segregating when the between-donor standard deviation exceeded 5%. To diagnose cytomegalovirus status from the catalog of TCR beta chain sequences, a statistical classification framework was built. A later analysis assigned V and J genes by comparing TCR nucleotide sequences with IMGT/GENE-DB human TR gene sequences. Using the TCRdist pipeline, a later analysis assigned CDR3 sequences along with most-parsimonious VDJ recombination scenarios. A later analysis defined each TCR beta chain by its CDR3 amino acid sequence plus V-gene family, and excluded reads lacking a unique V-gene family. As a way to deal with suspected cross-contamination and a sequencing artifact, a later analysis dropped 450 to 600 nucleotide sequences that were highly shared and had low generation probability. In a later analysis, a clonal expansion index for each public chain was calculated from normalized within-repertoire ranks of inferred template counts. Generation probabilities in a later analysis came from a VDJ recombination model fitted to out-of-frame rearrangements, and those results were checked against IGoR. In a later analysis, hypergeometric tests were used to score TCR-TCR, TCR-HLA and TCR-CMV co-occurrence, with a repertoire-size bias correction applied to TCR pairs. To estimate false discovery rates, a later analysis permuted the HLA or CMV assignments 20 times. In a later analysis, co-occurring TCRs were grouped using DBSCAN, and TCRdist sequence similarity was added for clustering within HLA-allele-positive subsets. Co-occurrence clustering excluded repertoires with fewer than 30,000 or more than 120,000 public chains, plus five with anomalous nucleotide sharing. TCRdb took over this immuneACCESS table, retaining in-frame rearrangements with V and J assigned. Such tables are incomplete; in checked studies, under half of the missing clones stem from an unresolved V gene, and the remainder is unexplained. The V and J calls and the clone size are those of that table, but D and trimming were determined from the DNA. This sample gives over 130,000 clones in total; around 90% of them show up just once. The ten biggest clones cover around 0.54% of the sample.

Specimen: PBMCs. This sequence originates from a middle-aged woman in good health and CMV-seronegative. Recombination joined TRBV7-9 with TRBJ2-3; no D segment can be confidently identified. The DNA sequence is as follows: TGTGCCAGCAGCTTAGTGGGCGACACAGATACGCAGTATTTT. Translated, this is CASSLVGDTDTQYF.